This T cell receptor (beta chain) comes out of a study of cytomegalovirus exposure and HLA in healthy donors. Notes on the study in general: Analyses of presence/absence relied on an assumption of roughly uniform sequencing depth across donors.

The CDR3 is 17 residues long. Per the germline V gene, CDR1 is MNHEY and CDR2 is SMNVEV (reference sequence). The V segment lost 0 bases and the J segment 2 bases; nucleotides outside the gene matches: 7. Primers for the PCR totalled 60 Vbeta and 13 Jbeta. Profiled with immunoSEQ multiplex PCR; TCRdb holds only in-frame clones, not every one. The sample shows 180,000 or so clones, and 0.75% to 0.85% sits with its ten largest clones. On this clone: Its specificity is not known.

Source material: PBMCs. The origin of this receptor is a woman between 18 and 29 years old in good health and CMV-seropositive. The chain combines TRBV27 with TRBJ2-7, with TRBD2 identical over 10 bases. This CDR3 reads CASSLSSSGSLAYEQYF. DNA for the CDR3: TGTGCCAGCAGTTTATCGTCTAGCGGGAGTCTCGCCTACGAGCAGTACTTC.